This T cell receptor beta chain is from a study of shared clonotypes between healthy human individuals (dated by TCRdb to 2020 to 2022). Background for the entire study: The cohort comprised two women and three men aged 18 to 49 years. For each donor, three plates each were used for CD4 naive and CD4 memory, two plates were used for CD8 naive, and one plate was used for CD8 memory. The study deeply sequenced blood TCR repertoires of five healthy adults to estimate repertoire size and the extent of clonotype sharing between individuals. To increase sequencing depth and limit assay-specific biases, TCR repertoire library preparation and sequencing were carried out by different laboratories using diverse techniques. Per donor, leukapheresis produced somewhere between about 0.8 and 9.5 billion PBMCs.

Using the deep immunoSEQ assay, TCR CDR3 regions were amplified from genomic DNA by multiplex PCR. Extracted genomic DNA from each cell subset was distributed evenly across all wells of several immunoSEQ 96-well plates, and each plate was treated as a replicate. For sorted subsets, each replicate PCR was loaded with around 200 ng genomic DNA, equivalent to about 33,000 T cell genomes. Purified libraries were quantified with a Qubit 3.0 fluorometer, sized on a Bioanalyzer 2100, and re-quantified with the KAPA Library Quantification kit. Every immunoSEQ 96-well plate was sequenced on a dedicated single-read 150-cycle Illumina NextSeq 550 flow cell. Under the source paper's analysis protocol: Because the immunoSEQ output included only junctional sequences and no quality scores, the filtering could not be the same as the filtering used for full-length reads. To assign V/J genes and CDR3, sequences were annotated against IMGT germline references using PyIR, a Python wrapper for IgBLAST v1.9. Reads were removed for weak V/J assignments (E-value above 1e-6), missing CDR3, stop codons, out-of-frame junctions, or ambiguous translated residues. A V3J clonotype was defined by an identical inferred V gene, J gene, and CDR3 amino acid sequence. Percentage overlap between repertoires was calculated by dividing the number of shared unique clonotypes by the size of the smaller repertoire. Three approaches were used to assess repertoire richness: RTK rarefaction, the Chao1 estimator, and Recon v2.1 estimates of unobserved clonotypes. OLGA was used to compute generation probabilities for all TCRbeta clonotypes that the gDNA method yielded from several donors. TCRdb re-hosts the immuneACCESS table, in-frame sequences only. Its copies lack some clones; in the studies checked, an unresolved V gene accounts for under half of them, and the cause for the rest is not known. V and J calls and clone size are as listed in that table; D and trimming were resolved from the DNA. This sample gives 300,000 to 400,000 clones in total; around 67% of them show up just once. More than 9% of the sample belongs to the ten largest clones.

As to this clone: Its antigen target is currently unknown. Base qualities are not recorded, but no much larger clone differs from it by a single base.

There are 14 amino acids in the CDR3, from cysteine to phenylalanine inclusive. Left in the record is the CDR3 DNA by itself, 42 bases read in frame from the first base. The junction shows trimming of 6 bases on V and 4 bases on J, and the gene matches do not reach 8 bases of it. The CDR1 and CDR2 encoded by the germline V gene (reference sequence) are SGHNT and YYREEE. Healthy HIV-negative adults with no recently reported acute infections or vaccinations were included as donors. Every donor was a Caucasian adult residing in Nashville, Tennessee, USA. Magnetic negative selection was used to enrich CD4+ T cells, after which naive cells were positively selected on CD45RA and the negative fraction became the memory subset. After blood collection by leukapheresis, PBMCs were isolated using Ficoll-Histopaque density gradient centrifugation and then cryopreserved in the vapor phase of liquid nitrogen. Analytical flow cytometry was used to check the purity and quantity of each magnetically sorted T cell population. Genomic DNA was isolated from each sorted fraction and quantified by UV absorbance on a Nanodrop 2000c.

Study-wide findings and limitations: Higher generation probabilities were observed for clonotypes shared by all four sorted-subset donors than for non-shared clonotypes. Based on pairwise subsampling, the degree of clonotype sharing among donors was expected to be affected by sequencing depth. Because the study included only a small number of donors, the genetic and exposure-history diversity represented was limited. Estimated clonotype richness was generally larger for naive than for memory subsets. Approximately 5% of naive CD4, more than 3% of naive CD8, approximately 2.2% of memory CD4, and around 0.42% of memory CD8 clonotypes were shared across several donors. Sampling was limited to blood, and TCR repertoires in tissue likely differ from TCR repertoires in blood. Rarefaction of sorted-subset datasets indicated incomplete sequencing despite the large sequencing depth.

Sample: memory CD4+ T cells sorted from blood. Reading the label with the study, this specimen's cell subset or site is: CD45RA-negative fraction. The clonotype was recovered from a man in his thirties or forties in good health. Rearrangement joined TRBV5-4 to TRBJ2-3; 7 central bases correspond to TRBD2. The sequenced DNA is TGTGCCAGCACCTCTAGCGGTAGACCAGATACGCAGTATTTT. It translates as CASTSSGRPDTQYF.